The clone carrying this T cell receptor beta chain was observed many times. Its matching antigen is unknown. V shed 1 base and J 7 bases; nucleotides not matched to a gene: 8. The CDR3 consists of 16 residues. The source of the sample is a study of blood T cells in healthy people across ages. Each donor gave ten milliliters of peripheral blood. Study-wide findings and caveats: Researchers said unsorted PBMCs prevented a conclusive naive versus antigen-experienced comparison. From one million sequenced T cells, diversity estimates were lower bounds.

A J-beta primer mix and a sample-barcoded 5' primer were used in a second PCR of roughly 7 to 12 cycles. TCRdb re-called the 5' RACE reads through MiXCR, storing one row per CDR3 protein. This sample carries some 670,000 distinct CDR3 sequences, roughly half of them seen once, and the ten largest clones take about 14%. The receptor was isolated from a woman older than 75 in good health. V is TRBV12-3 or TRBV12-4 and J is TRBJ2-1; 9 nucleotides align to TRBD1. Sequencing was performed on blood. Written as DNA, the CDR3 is TGTGCCAGCAGTTTAGGCACCGGGACAGGGATGAATGAGCAGTTCTTC. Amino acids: CASSLGTGTGMNEQFF.